These 3 T cell receptor beta chains share one sample of origin, sequenced in a study of cytomegalovirus exposure and HLA in healthy donors (TCRdb year 2017). Libraries were constructed by the immunoSEQ multiplex PCR assay. A mixture of 60 forward primers for TCR Vbeta segments and 13 reverse primers for TCR Jbeta segments was used in the multiplex PCR. TCRdb retrieved this table from immuneACCESS and kept in-frame rearrangements only. Not all clones are present; in checked studies, unresolved V genes account for under half, and no reason is known for the remainder. Here the sample has roughly 99,000 clones; around three quarters occur a single time. The ten top clones hold about 3.6% of the sample. The specimen sequenced was PBMCs. Receptor source: a male donor in good health and CMV-seropositive.

The chain has TRBV15 and TRBJ2-3; 8 bases line up with TRBD2. Looked up from germline, CDR1 is LNHNV and CDR2 is YYDKDF (reference sequence). V lost 3 bases and J lost 4; bases outside the gene matches: 6. This CDR3 spans 15 amino acids. CDR3 bases: TGTGCCACCAGCAGGGGACTAGTGGGCGCAGATACGCAGTATTTT. This codes for CATSRGLVGADTQYF.

The chain couples TRBV5-1 to TRBJ2-1; 9 bases match TRBD2. Per germline, CDR1 SGHRS and CDR2 YFSETQ. The ends lost 0 bases at V and 8 bases at J; junction bases unmatched: 9. CDR3 length: 16 amino acids. CDR3 in amino acids: CASSLEGGGGWDEQFF. DNA of the CDR3: TGCGCCAGCAGCTTGGAGGGCGGGGGGGGTTGGGATGAGCAGTTCTTC.

The chain combines TRBV7-3 with TRBJ1-1; D remains ambiguous. Trimming stripped 5 bases from V and 3 bases from J, with 10 bases between. The CDR3 runs 13 residues. The V gene's germline CDR1 is SGHTA and CDR2 FQGTGA. DNA of the CDR3: TGTGCCAGCAGCCCTAATTCGTACACTGAAGCTTTCTTT. It specifies CASSPNSYTEAFF. The whole variable domain, filled in from reference TRBV7-3 and TRBJ1-1, reads GAGVSQTPSNKVTEKGKYVELRCDPISGHTALYWYRQSLGQGPEFLIYFQGTGAADDSGLPNDRFFAVRPEGSVSTLKIQRTERGDSAVYLCASSPNSYTEAFFGQGTRLTVV.